Below, 3 T cell receptor beta chains from the same sample are listed, as sequenced in a study of blood T cell repertoires in COVID-19. The table came from immunoSEQ multiplex PCR; TCRdb's copy has only in-frame clones and leaves some out. The repertoire holds about 120,000 clones, roughly 80% seen once, with about an eighth in the top ten. Sequenced sample: peripheral blood. The receptor set was obtained from a human donor in a cohort sampled during active COVID-19.

The chain carries TRBV6-5 and TRBJ2-1, with 8 nucleotides matching TRBD2. After removal of 4 bases from V and 4 bases from J, the junction contained 6 bases not matched to a gene. Germline V CDR1 and CDR2: MNHEY, SVGAGI. There are 15 residues in the CDR3. The DNA of the CDR3 is TGTGCCAGCAGTTCCTTCCGGGGGGGATACAATGAGCAGTTCTTC. Its protein product is CASSSFRGGYNEQFF.

The chain uses TRBV5-1 and TRBJ2-7; 7 nucleotides agree with TRBD1. Germline trimming cut 6 bases from V and 4 bases from J; bases unmatched to any gene: 7. Germline-derived CDR1 and CDR2 are SGHRS and YFSETQ. The CDR3 runs 13 residues. For the CDR3, the DNA is TGCGCCAGCAAGACAGGGAGCAGTTACGAGCAGTACTTC. Protein product: CASKTGSSYEQYF.

V gene TRBV27 combines with J gene TRBJ2-1; TRBD2 aligns across 9 bases. Germline CDR1 MNHEY, CDR2 SMNVEV (reference sequence). Trimming removed 5 bases from V and 0 bases from J; junction bases left unmatched: 11. The CDR3 consists of 18 residues. CDR3 loop: CASSPGLATPNSYNEQFF. In nucleotides, the CDR3 is TGTGCCAGCAGTCCAGGACTAGCGACGCCGAACTCCTACAATGAGCAGTTCTTC.